This TCR beta chain stems from a study of cytotoxic CD8 clonotypes in ibrutinib-treated CLL (dated by TCRdb to 2020 to 2022). Background on the whole study: The cohort was composed of 11 relapsed/refractory and around 14 treatment-naive patients; IGHV unmutated status was identified in some 17 patients. Partial responses were observed in roughly 25 patients and complete responses in 2; after a median follow-up of 68 months, remission was maintained in approximately 14 patients and progression was observed in about twelve. Response samples were taken after a median of about a year on treatment, ranging from roughly 6 to 36 months. An average of 255,043 productive templates and tens of thousands of productive rearrangements was obtained per sample. Longitudinal samples were available for about 30% of the 86 trial participants. Cryopreserved peripheral blood mononuclear cells were collected at three points: before therapy, at response, and at either sustained remission or disease progression. Every remission and progressive disease sample was obtained while ibrutinib was still being received by the patients.

Each clonotype received, on average, 10x coverage in deep resolution sequencing performed on a MiSeq, where the target depth lay between 1 in 1 million and 1 in 200,000 T cells. TCR beta libraries were generated with the immunoSEQ hsTCRB Kit. Regarding the original processing steps: The data were analyzed with ImmunoSEQ Analyzer and ImmunoSEQ Data Assistant, and V, D and J gene assignments followed IMGT definitions. Clonality, which ranges from 0 to 1, was calculated as one minus the normalized Shannon entropy of productive rearrangement frequencies. Only overrepresented clonotypes making up at least 0.05% of each patient's repertoire were included in the public clonotype analysis. Thirteen age-matched healthy donor repertoires from immuneACCESS served as clonality controls. TCRdb mirrors the immuneACCESS table, restricted to in-frame sequences. Some clones are absent from its copies; in checked studies, under half trace to an unresolved V gene, and the reason for the others is unknown. D and trimming were read from the DNA, whereas the V and J calls and clone size are those reported in that table. This sample holds over 110,000 clones; more than 85% were observed only once. The top ten constitute roughly a tenth of the sample.

V was cut back by 2 bases and J by 0 bases, leaving a gap of 4 bases between them. Via the germline V gene, CDR1 is SGHAT and CDR2 FQNNGV. From the cysteine through the phenylalanine, the CDR3 covers 13 amino acids. The read is trimmed to its CDR3 DNA, 39 bases read in frame from base 1. General findings and caveats noted by the study authors: Lymph node repertoires were not examined, and the timing of sampling was not matched between patients in sustained remission and those whose disease progressed. Public clonotypes were rare and either shrank or stayed stable during treatment, and the rise in clonality at ibrutinib response reflected expansion of private clonotypes. Clonality rose at ibrutinib response, remained stable during sustained remission, and dropped back toward baseline at progression. Baseline clonality was found to be higher than that of age-matched healthy donors and was strongly correlated with circulating CD8+ T-cell counts.

The time point label, as the study defines it: approximately eleven months on ibrutinib. For TCR beta library preparation, around 2 micrograms of genomic DNA were isolated from cryopreserved PBMCs. Longitudinal blood samples from CLL patients receiving ibrutinib monotherapy were subjected to high-throughput TCR beta sequencing. The patients took part in an open-label, single-center phase 2 trial of ibrutinib monotherapy. Worth noting for this clone: Its antigen is currently not known. No much larger clone exists at a distance of one base, and base qualities are not known.

The receptor's source is a human donor with chronic lymphocytic leukemia. This chain is built from TRBV11-2 and TRBJ1-1; the D gene lacks a confident call. The source was PBMCs, collected after 12 months of ibrutinib treatment. The CDR3 is CASSLLMNTEAFF. The DNA sequence reads TGTGCCAGCAGCTTATTAATGAACACTGAAGCTTTCTTT.